The 8 T cell receptor beta chains listed next were all sequenced from one sample in a study of blood T cell repertoires in COVID-19 (dated by TCRdb to between 2020 and 2021). To prepare the library, the immunoSEQ multiplex PCR assay was applied. Imported from immuneACCESS, the table was reduced by TCRdb to in-frame sequences with V and J called. These copies leave out some clones; in studies compared against another copy, an unresolved V gene accounts for under half, and the cause of the remainder is not known. Across this sample there are 350,000 to 450,000 clones, with roughly nine tenths seen only once. The biggest ten clones account for roughly 1.1% of the sample. The sample taken for sequencing was PBMCs or T cells enriched from blood (not recorded which). Receptor source: a man younger than 40 who had recovered from COVID-19.

This clone was seen once. The V and J genes are TRBV23-1 and TRBJ2-2, with TRBD1 matching over 10 bases. TRBV23-1 is sorted into the ORF group, with uncertain function. The J segment lost 4 bases and the V segment lost 2 bases, leaving 4 bases of the junction unmatched. The CDR3 extends over 16 amino acids. The CDR3 here is CASSQRTGGRTGELFF. Written as DNA, the CDR3 is TGCGCCAGCAGTCAACGGACAGGGGGGCGCACCGGGGAGCTGTTTTTT.

This chain joins TRBV9 and TRBJ2-5; D is perhaps TRBD2 (7 bases). This CDR3 has 15 amino acids. Germline V gene sequence: CDR1 SGDLS, CDR2 YYNGEE. V lost 4 bases and J lost 2, with 15 bases in between. This CDR3 reads CASSHRGGGQETQYF. CDR3 bases: TGTGCCAGCAGCCATAGGGGGGGAGGACAAGAGACCCAGTACTTC. Full variable domain (missing parts from reference TRBV9 and TRBJ2-5): DSGVTQTPKHLITATGQRVTLRCSPRSGDLSVYWYQQSLDQGLQFLIQYYNGEERAKGNILERFSAQQFPDLHSELNLSSLELGDSALYFCASSHRGGGQETQYFGPGTRLLVL.

As for this clone: Compared with germline, one end of the junction differs, possibly owing to a read error. CDR3 sequence: CASSAGQGTYEQYF. The CDR3 DNA follows: TGTGCTAGCAGCGCGGGACAGGGAACCTACGAGCAGTACTTC. This rearrangement joins TRBV7-7 to TRBJ2-7; 9 bases agree with TRBD1. This CDR3 has 14 residues. Per germline, CDR1 SSHAT and CDR2 FNYEAQ (reference sequence).

V is TRBV28 and J is TRBJ2-7; 7 nucleotides match TRBD1. CDR1 MDHEN and CDR2 SYDVKM come from the germline V gene. V dropped 5 bases and J dropped 2; count of bases not matched to a gene: 6. This CDR3 spans 14 amino acids. CDR3 amino acids: CASSPTTGTYEQYF. The DNA of the CDR3 is TGTGCCAGCAGTCCCACGACAGGGACCTACGAGCAGTACTTC.

This chain connects TRBV7-6 to TRBJ2-1, with TRBD1 identical over 9 bases. Germline V gene data show CDR1 as SGHVS and CDR2 as FNYEAQ. V shed 3 bases, J shed 5 bases, and the junction held 5 bases outside the gene matches. CDR3 length: 15 residues. The CDR3 sequence: CASSLGQGVHNEQFF. CDR3 nucleotides: TGTGCCAGCAGCTTGGGACAGGGCGTCCACAATGAGCAGTTCTTC. Combining the CDR3 with reference TRBV7-6 and TRBJ2-1 gives the whole variable domain GAGVSQSPRYKVTKRGQDVALRCDPISGHVSLYWYRQALGQGPEFLTYFNYEAQQDKSGLPNDRFSAERPEGSISTLTIQRTEQRDSAMYRCASSLGQGVHNEQFFGPGTRLTVL.

V usage is TRBV28 and J usage is TRBJ2-2; 8 positions match TRBD2. V lost 2 bases to trimming and J lost 7 bases; unmatched junction nucleotides: 6. In germline, CDR1 is MDHEN, CDR2 SYDVKM. The CDR3 runs to 15 residues. CDR3 protein: CASSLPGRVIGELFF. Here the CDR3 DNA reads TGTGCCAGCAGTTTACCCGGGAGGGTTATCGGGGAGCTGTTTTTT.

The chain carries TRBV6-5 and TRBJ1-2; D gene ambiguous. Trimming removed 2 bases from V and 8 bases from J, with 12 bases in between. In germline, CDR1 is MNHEY, CDR2 SVGAGI. This CDR3 contains 13 residues. For the CDR3, the DNA is TGTGCCAGCAGTTACGGCGGGAGTAGCGGCTACACCTTC. Its translation: CASSYGGSSGYTF.

This rearrangement joins TRBV11-2 to TRBJ2-5, with 8 bases matching TRBD2. Trimming took 7 bases from V and 5 from J; bases not matched to a gene: 6. Germline CDR1 and CDR2: SGHAT and FQNNGV. The CDR3 contains 13 residues. CDR3 DNA: TGTGCCAGCAAGGCGGGGGGTCGGGAGACCCAGTACTTC. Its translation is CASKAGGRETQYF.